This T cell receptor (beta chain) was captured in a study of T cells in Graves' hyperthyroidism and ophthalmopathy. Overall study findings and caveats: Most thyroid clonotypes with frequency above 0.001 were detected in blood.

This clonotype was recorded at least ten times. Its antigen is unknown. Amplified TCR beta CDR3 regions derived from RNA transcripts. HTBI primers drove first-round RT-PCR of the TCR CDR3. In TCRdb, the multiplex PCR reads were re-called with MiXCR into one record per CDR3 protein. The sample lists approximately 560,000 distinct CDR3 sequences; under 60% were seen once. The CDR3 is 12 amino acids. Germline values: CDR1 DFQATT, CDR2 SNEGSKA (reference sequence). Sequencing used peripheral blood or thyroid tissue (not recorded which). This TCR was sampled from a young woman with Graves' hyperthyroidism. The gene calls are TRBV20-1 and TRBJ1-3, with D uncertain. CDR3 region: CSARISGNTIYF. CDR3 DNA: TGCAGCGCCAGAATCTCTGGAAACACCATATATTTT.